This entry lists 16 T cell receptor beta chains sequenced from one sample in a study of blood T cell repertoires in COVID-19. Generated by immunoSEQ multiplex PCR, the TCRdb table keeps only in-frame clones and is missing some. The sample shows 350,000 to 550,000 clones, approximately 90% of them seen only once. The sample was peripheral blood. These receptors were taken from a woman aged 30 to 39 with acute or convalescent COVID-19.

V is TRBV5-5 and J is TRBJ1-1; maybe TRBD1 (6 bases). The CDR3 runs 13 residues. The V end was cut by 4 bases, the J end by 7 bases, with 14 bases between. Germline loops: CDR1 SGHKS, CDR2 YYEKEE (reference sequence). The CDR3 DNA reads TGTGCCAGCAGCGACCCGAGGGGGAATGAAGCTTTCTTT. Its protein product is CASSDPRGNEAFF.

CDR3 amino acids: CASSVSSTYSYEQYF. In nucleotides, the CDR3 is TGTGCCAGCAGCGTTTCTTCTACCTACTCCTACGAGCAGTACTTC. The chain uses TRBV5-4 and TRBJ2-7, with no clear D. Trimming removed 4 bases at V and 0 bases at J, with 14 bases between. The germline V gene has CDR1 SGHNT and CDR2 YYREEE (reference sequence). The CDR3 runs to 15 residues.

In its sample, this clone was seen a few times. The chain has TRBV24-1 and TRBJ2-7; TRBD2 aligns across 7 bases. V shed 7 bases and J 7 bases; nucleotides not matched to a gene: 15. The CDR3 is made up of 15 amino acids. Germline-derived CDR1 and CDR2 are KGHDR and SFDVKD. The CDR3 is CATSPTRAGVGEQYF. DNA of the CDR3: TGTGCCACCAGCCCGACTCGGGCGGGGGTCGGTGAGCAGTACTTC.

The gene calls are TRBV10-1 and TRBJ1-3; possibly TRBD1 for D (6 bases). The V end was cut by 2 bases, the J end by 2 bases, with 13 bases between. This CDR3 has 16 residues. In germline, CDR1 is WNHNN, CDR2 SYGVQD (reference sequence). CDR3 loop: CASSEGRGGTGNTIYF. The CDR3, as DNA: TGCGCCAGCAGTGAGGGCCGTGGGGGCACTGGAAACACCATATATTTT.

The rearrangement joins TRBV5-4 to TRBJ2-5, with D perhaps TRBD2 (5 bases). This CDR3 is 14 amino acids long. Between the trimmed V and J ends, which lost 3 bases and 1 base, there was a span of 10 bases. Germline-derived CDR1 and CDR2 are SGHNT and YYREEE (reference sequence). The CDR3 region is CASSSDFPQETQYF. The CDR3 nucleotides read TGTGCCAGCAGCTCGGACTTCCCCCAAGAGACCCAGTACTTC.

The CDR3 region is CASRGLNEQYF. CDR3 DNA: TGTGCCAGCAGGGGGCTCAACGAGCAGTACTTC. This chain connects TRBV27 to TRBJ2-7; tentative D call: TRBD1 (5 bases). Deletions cut 6 bases from V and 5 bases from J, with 8 bases between. Germline V gives CDR1 MNHEY, CDR2 SMNVEV (reference sequence). The CDR3 runs 11 residues.

The chain carries TRBV28 and TRBJ2-1; 8 positions match TRBD1. Unmatched junction bases numbered 1, after V lost 8 bases and J lost 1 base. Germline assignment: CDR1 MDHEN and CDR2 SYDVKM. This CDR3 contains 13 residues. Here the CDR3 DNA reads TGTGCCAGCCAGGGGGCATCCTACAATGAGCAGTTCTTC. It encodes CASQGASYNEQFF.

In the case of this clone: Other DNA sequences in this sample translate to the same CDR3. The gene calls are TRBV28 and TRBJ1-2; perhaps TRBD1 as D (6 bases). V was clipped by 3 bases and J by 4 bases, with 9 bases between them. This CDR3 is built from 13 residues. CDR1 is MDHEN and CDR2 is SYDVKM in the germline V gene. The CDR3: CASSLGRGYGYTF. The CDR3 coding sequence is TGTGCCAGCAGTTTGGGCAGGGGCTATGGCTACACCTTC.

The chain combines TRBV6-6 with TRBJ1-5, with TRBD1 identical over 8 bases. With 6 bases clipped from V and 5 bases from J, the junction kept 6 bases outside the gene matches. There are 14 residues in the CDR3. Germline CDR1 is MNHNY and CDR2 is SVGAGI (reference sequence). The CDR3 spells CASRGGQVYQPQHF. The CDR3, as DNA: TGTGCCAGCAGGGGGGGACAGGTCTATCAGCCCCAGCATTTT.

The chain links TRBV6-1 to TRBJ2-7, with TRBD2 identical over 7 bases. From germline, CDR1 is MNHNS and CDR2 SASEGT. This CDR3 region has 14 residues. With V trimmed by 2 bases and J by 1 base, 2 bases remained unmatched. CDR3 in DNA: TGTGCCAGCAGTGAACCCGGGGGGTCCTACGAGCAGTACTTC. Translation: CASSEPGGSYEQYF.

The gene calls are TRBV15 and TRBJ1-1; 11 nucleotides agree with TRBD1. The CDR3 is 16 residues long. Trimming took 3 bases from V and 4 from J; bases not matched to a gene: 7. Germline CDR1 reads LNHNV; CDR2 reads YYDKDF (reference sequence). CDR3 sequence reads: CATSRGDRGVGTEAFF. The CDR3 coding sequence is TGTGCCACCAGCAGGGGGGACAGGGGGGTTGGCACTGAAGCTTTCTTT.

The chain couples TRBV27 to TRBJ1-2; D unclear. V shed 2 bases and J shed 8 bases, with 12 bases lying between them. Germline V gene lookup returns CDR1 MNHEY and CDR2 SMNVEV (reference sequence). There are 13 residues in the CDR3. The CDR3 here is CASSLQSHGGYTF. As DNA, the CDR3 is TGTGCCAGCAGTTTACAATCGCACGGGGGCTACACCTTC.

This clone appeared once. This chain links TRBV30 with TRBJ2-7; 9 nucleotides agree with TRBD2. V lost 5 bases and J lost 2; bases outside the gene matches: 7. Germline CDR1 and CDR2: GTSNPN and SVGIG (reference sequence). This CDR3 spans 14 amino acids. This CDR3 is CAWSRAGGTYEQYF. CDR3 DNA: TGTGCCTGGTCTCGAGCGGGGGGTACCTACGAGCAGTACTTC.

In its sample, this clone was seen a few times. The chain recombines TRBV3-1 (or the pseudogene TRBV3-2) with TRBJ2-7, with D unresolved. The V gene's germline CDR1 is LGHDT and CDR2 YNNKEL (reference sequence). Trimming removed 2 bases from V and 4 bases from J, with 6 bases in between. This CDR3 has 12 residues. The CDR3: CASSQSPYEQYF. The CDR3 DNA reads TGTGCCAGCAGCCAATCCCCTTACGAGCAGTACTTC.

This chain links TRBV3-1 (or the pseudogene TRBV3-2) with TRBJ1-2, with D possibly being TRBD1 (5 bases). The CDR3 totals 16 residues. Germline V CDR1 and CDR2: LGHDT, YNNKEL (reference sequence). Trimming removed 1 base from V and 0 bases from J, with 12 bases in between. CDR3 bases: TGTGCCAGCAGCCAAGGACAGTTTTGGCCTAACTATGGCTACACCTTC. Its translation: CASSQGQFWPNYGYTF.

This clone was observed a single time. V gene TRBV2 combines with J gene TRBJ2-3, with D unclear. The germline gives CDR1 SNHLY, CDR2 FYNNEI. Deletions cut 6 bases from V and 0 bases from J, with 10 bases between. This CDR3 contains 14 residues. In DNA, the CDR3 is TGTGCCAGCAGGATAGCTCGTAGCACAGATACGCAGTATTTT. This translates into CASRIARSTDTQYF.